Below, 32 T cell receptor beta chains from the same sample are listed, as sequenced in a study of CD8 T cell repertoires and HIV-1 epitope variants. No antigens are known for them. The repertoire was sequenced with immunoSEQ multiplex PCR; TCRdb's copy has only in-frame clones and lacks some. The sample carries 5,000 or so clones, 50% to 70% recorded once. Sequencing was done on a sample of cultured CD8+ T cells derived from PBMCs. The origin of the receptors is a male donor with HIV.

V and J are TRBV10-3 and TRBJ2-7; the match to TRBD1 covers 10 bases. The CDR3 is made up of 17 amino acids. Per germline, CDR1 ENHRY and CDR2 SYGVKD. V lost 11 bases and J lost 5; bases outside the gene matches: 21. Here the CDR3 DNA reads TGTGCCCACCAGGAAGGAGGGACAGGGGCGCCGGGGGACGAGCAGTACTTC. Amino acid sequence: CAHQEGGTGAPGDEQYF.

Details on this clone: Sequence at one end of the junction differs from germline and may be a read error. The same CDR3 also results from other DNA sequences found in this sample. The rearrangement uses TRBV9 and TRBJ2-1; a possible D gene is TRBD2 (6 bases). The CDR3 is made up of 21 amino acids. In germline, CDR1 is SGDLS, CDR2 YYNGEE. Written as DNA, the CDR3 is TGTGCCAGCAGTGTAGGGCGGGGAGCTGGCTCGTCCTACAATCCCTACAATGAGCAGTTCTTC. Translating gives CASSVGRGAGSSYNPYNEQFF. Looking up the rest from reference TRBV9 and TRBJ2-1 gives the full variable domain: DSGVTQTPKHLITATGQRVTLRCSPRSGDLSVYWYQQSLDQGLQFLIQYYNGEERAKGNILERFSAQQFPDLHSELNLSSLELGDSALYFCASSVGRGAGSSYNPYNEQFFGPGTRLTVL.

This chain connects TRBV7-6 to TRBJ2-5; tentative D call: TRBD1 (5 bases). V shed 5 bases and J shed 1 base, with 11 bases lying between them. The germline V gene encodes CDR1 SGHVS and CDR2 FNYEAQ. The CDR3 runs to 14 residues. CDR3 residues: CASSLTVLQETQYF. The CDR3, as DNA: TGTGCCAGCAGCCTGACAGTCCTCCAAGAGACCCAGTACTTC. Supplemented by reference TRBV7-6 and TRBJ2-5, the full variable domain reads GAGVSQSPRYKVTKRGQDVALRCDPISGHVSLYWYRQALGQGPEFLTYFNYEAQQDKSGLPNDRFSAERPEGSISTLTIQRTEQRDSAMYRCASSLTVLQETQYFGPGTRLLVL.

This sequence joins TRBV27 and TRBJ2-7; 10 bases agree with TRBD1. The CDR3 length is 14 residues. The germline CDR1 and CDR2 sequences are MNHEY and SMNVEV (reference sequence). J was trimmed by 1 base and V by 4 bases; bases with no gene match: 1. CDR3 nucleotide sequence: TGTGCCAGCAGTTGGACAGGGGGGTCCTACGAGCAGTACTTC. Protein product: CASSWTGGSYEQYF.

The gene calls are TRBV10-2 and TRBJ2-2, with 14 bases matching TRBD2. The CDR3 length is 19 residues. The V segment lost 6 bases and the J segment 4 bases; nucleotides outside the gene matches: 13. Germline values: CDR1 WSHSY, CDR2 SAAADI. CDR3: CASSLEGTSGGRGTGELFF. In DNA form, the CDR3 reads TGCGCCAGCAGCCTAGAGGGGACTAGCGGGGGAAGGGGCACCGGGGAGCTGTTTTTT.

CDR3 residues: CASSSVDRDQETQYF. CDR3 coding DNA: TGTGCCAGCAGTTCCGTCGACCGAGACCAAGAGACCCAGTACTTC. The V and J genes are TRBV28 and TRBJ2-5; D uncertain. The V and J ends lost 4 bases and 0 bases respectively, with 12 bases between them. The CDR3 length is 15 residues. Looked up from germline, CDR1 is MDHEN and CDR2 is SYDVKM.

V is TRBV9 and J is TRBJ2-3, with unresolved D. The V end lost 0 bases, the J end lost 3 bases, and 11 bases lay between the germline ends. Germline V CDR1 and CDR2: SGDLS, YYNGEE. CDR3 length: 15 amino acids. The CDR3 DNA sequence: TGTGCCAGCAGCGTAGCTGGCCTCGGGACAGATACGCAGTATTTT. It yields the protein CASSVAGLGTDTQYF.

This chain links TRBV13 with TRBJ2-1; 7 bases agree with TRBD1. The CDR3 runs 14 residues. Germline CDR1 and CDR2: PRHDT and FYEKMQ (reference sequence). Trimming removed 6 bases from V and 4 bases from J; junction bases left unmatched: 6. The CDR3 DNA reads TGTGCCAGCAGTTCTAGGACAGGATACAATGAGCAGTTCTTC. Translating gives CASSSRTGYNEQFF.

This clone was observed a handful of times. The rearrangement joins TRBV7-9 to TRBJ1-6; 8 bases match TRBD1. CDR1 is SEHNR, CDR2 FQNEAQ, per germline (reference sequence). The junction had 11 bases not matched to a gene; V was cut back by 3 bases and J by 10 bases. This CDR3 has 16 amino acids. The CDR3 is CASSFGSYTGGSPLHF. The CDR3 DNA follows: TGTGCCAGCAGCTTCGGATCCTATACAGGGGGATCACCCCTCCACTTT.

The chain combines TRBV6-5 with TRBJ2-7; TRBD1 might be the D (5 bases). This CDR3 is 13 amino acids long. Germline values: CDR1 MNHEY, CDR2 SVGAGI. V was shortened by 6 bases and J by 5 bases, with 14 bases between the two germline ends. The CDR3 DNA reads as TGTGCCAGCAGCAAGAGCAGGGTAGACGAGCAGTACTTC. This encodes CASSKSRVDEQYF.

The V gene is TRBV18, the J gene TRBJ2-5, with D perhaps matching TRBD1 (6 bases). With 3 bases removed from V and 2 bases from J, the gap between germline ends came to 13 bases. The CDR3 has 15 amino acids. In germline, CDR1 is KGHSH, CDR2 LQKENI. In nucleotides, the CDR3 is TGTGCCAGCTCACCCCGGGACACCCCTCAAGAGACCCAGTACTTC. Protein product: CASSPRDTPQETQYF.

CDR3 loop: CASSEDSEGEKLFF. For the CDR3, the DNA is TGTGCCAGCAGTGAAGACTCCGAAGGGGAAAAACTGTTTTTT. V is TRBV2 and J is TRBJ1-4; D is undetermined. With 1 base removed from V and 8 bases from J, the gap between germline ends came to 11 bases. The germline V gene encodes CDR1 SNHLY and CDR2 FYNNEI. This CDR3 region has 14 residues.

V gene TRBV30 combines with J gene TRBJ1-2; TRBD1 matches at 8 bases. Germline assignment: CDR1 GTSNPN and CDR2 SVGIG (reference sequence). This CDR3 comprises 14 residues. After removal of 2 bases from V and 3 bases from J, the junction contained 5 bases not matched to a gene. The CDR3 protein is CAWSSTGGYYGYTF. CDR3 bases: TGTGCCTGGAGTTCCACAGGGGGTTACTATGGCTACACCTTC.

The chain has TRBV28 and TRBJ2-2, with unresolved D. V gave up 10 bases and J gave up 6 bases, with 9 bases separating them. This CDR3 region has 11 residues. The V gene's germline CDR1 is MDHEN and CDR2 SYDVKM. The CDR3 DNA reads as TGTGCCACCGGCCCCCCCGGGGAGCTGTTTTTT. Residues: CATGPPGELFF.

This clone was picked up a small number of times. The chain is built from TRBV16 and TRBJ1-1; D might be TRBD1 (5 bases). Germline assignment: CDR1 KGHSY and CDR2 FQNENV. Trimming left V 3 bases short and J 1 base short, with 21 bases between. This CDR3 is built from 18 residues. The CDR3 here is CASSQGLWTTSQNTEAFF. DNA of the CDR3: TGTGCCAGCAGCCAGGGTCTTTGGACAACTAGCCAGAACACTGAAGCTTTCTTT.

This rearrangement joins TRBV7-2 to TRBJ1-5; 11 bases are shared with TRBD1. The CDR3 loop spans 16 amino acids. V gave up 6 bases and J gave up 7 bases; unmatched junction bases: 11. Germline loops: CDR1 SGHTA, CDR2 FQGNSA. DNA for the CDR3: TGTGCCAGCAGTCCCGGGACAGGGGGAGGCAGACAGCCCCAGCATTTT. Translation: CASSPGTGGGRQPQHF.

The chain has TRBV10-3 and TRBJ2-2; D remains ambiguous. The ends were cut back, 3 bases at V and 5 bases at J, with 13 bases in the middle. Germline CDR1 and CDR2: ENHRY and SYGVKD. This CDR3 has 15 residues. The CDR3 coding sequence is TGTGCCATCAGTGAAAATCTAGGCGTTACCGGGGAGCTGTTTTTT. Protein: CAISENLGVTGELFF.

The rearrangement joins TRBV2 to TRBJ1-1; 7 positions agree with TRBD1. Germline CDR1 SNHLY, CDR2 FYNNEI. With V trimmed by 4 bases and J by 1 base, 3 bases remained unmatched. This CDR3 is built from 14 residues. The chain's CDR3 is CASSGTGRNTEAFF. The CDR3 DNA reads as TGTGCCAGCAGTGGGACAGGTCGGAACACTGAAGCTTTCTTT.

Written as DNA, the CDR3 is TGTGCCAGCAGTTTGGGGTGGCGGGAGCAAGAGACCCAGTACTTC. Encoded protein: CASSLGWREQETQYF. This chain connects TRBV28 to TRBJ2-5; 7 bases match TRBD2. CDR1 MDHEN and CDR2 SYDVKM come from the germline V gene. J was trimmed by 2 bases and V by 3 bases; bases with no gene match: 6. The CDR3 is 15 amino acids.

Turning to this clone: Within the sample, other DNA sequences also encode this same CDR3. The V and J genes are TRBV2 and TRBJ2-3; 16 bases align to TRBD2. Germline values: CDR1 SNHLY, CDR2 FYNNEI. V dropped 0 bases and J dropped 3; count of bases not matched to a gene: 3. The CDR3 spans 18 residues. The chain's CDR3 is CASSEAGLAGGRTDTQYF. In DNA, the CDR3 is TGTGCCAGCAGTGAAGCGGGACTAGCGGGGGGGCGGACAGATACGCAGTATTTT.

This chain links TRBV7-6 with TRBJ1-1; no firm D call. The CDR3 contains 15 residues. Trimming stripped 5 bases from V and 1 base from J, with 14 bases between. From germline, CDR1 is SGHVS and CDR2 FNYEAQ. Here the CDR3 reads CASSPMGLGNTEAFF. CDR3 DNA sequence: TGTGCCAGCAGCCCCATGGGATTGGGGAACACTGAAGCTTTCTTT.

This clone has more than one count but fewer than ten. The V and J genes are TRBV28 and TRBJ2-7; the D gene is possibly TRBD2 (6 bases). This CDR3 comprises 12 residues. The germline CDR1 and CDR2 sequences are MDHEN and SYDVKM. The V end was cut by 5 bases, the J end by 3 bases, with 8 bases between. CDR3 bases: TGTGCCAGCAGTGAGGGAGGCTACGAGCAGTACTTC. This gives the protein CASSEGGYEQYF.

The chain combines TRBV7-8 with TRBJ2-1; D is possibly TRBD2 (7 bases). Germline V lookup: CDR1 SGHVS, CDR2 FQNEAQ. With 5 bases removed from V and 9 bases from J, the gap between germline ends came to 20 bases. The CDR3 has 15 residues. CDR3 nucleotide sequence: TGTGCCAGCAGCGACGCCGGGGAGGGGGTGAGTGAGCAGTTCTTC. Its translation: CASSDAGEGVSEQFF.

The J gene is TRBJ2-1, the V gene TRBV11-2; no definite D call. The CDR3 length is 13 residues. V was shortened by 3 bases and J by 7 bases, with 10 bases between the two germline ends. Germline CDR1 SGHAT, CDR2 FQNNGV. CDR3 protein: CASSFSSPNEQFF. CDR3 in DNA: TGTGCCAGCAGCTTTAGCTCTCCGAATGAGCAGTTCTTC.

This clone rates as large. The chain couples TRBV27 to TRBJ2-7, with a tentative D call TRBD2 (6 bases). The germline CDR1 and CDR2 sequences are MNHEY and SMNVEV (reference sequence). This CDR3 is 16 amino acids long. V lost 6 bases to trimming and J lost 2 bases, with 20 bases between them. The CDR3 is CASSLTSGTFAYEQYF. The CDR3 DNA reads TGTGCCAGCAGCTTAACCTCAGGGACTTTCGCCTACGAGCAGTACTTC.

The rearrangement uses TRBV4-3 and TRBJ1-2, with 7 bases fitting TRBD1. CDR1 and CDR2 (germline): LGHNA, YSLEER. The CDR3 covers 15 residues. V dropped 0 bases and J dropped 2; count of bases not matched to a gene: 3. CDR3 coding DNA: TGCGCCAGCAGCCAAGATGCACAGGGGAACTATGGCTACACCTTC. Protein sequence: CASSQDAQGNYGYTF.

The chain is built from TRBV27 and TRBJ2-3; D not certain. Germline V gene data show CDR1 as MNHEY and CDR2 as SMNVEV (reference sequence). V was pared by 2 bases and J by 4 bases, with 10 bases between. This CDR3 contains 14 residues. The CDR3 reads CASSLIGPSDTQYF. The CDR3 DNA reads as TGTGCCAGCAGTTTAATAGGACCCTCAGATACGCAGTATTTT.

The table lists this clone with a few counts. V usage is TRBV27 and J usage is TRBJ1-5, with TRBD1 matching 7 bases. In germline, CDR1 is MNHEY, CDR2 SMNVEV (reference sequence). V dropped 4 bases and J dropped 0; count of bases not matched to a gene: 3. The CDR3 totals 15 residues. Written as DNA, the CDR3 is TGTGCCAGCAGTTCCGGGACAGATAGCAATCAGCCCCAGCATTTT. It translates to CASSSGTDSNQPQHF.

The CDR3 is CASSQEPMNTEAFF. The CDR3 coding sequence is TGCGCCAGCAGCCAAGAACCCATGAACACTGAAGCTTTCTTT. This chain connects TRBV4-3 to TRBJ1-1; D gene ambiguous. CDR1 is LGHNA, CDR2 YSLEER, per germline. The V end was cut by 0 bases, the J end by 0 bases, with 5 bases between. This CDR3 spans 14 amino acids.

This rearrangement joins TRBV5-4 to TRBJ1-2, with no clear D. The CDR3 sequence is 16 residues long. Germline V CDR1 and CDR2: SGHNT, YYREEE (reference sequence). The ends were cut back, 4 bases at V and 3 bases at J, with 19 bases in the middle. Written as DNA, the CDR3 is TGTGCCAGCAGCCCTTGGCCGGTAGAATTGGACTATGGCTACACCTTC. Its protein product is CASSPWPVELDYGYTF. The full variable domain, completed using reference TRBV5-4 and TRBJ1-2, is ETGVTQSPTHLIKTRGQQVTLRCSSQSGHNTVSWYQQALGQGPQFIFQYYREEENGRGNFPPRFSGLQFPNYSSELNVNALELDDSALYLCASSPWPVELDYGYTFGSGTRLTVV.

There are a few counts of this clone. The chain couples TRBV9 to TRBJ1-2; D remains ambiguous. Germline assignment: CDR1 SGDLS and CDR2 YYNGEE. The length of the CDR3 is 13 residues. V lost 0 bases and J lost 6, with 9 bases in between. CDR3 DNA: TGTGCCAGCAGCGTAGTGACTGGGGATGGCTACACCTTC. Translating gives CASSVVTGDGYTF.

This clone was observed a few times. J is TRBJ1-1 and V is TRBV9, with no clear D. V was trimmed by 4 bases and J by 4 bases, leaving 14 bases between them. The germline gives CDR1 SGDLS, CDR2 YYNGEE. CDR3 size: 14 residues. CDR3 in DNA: TGTGCCAGCAGCCCCTCCGGTGGCATCACTGAAGCTTTCTTT. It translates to CASSPSGGITEAFF.